These 28 T cell receptor beta chains share one sample of origin, sequenced in a study of tumor T cells in aggressive B-cell lymphoma. Sequencing used immunoSEQ multiplex PCR; TCRdb keeps in-frame clones, though not all of them. The profile shows roughly 3,200 clones, roughly two thirds of them singletons. The sequenced sample consisted of tumor tissue. The receptors stem from an adult with diffuse large B cell lymphoma.

The chain recombines TRBV11-3 with TRBJ2-5; 15 bases line up with TRBD2. J gave up 6 bases and V 2 bases, and 7 bases lay outside the gene matches. The germline V gene encodes CDR1 SGHNT and CDR2 YENEEA. The CDR3 loop spans 17 amino acids. CDR3 nucleotide sequence: TGTGCCAGCAGCTTAAACTCCGGGACTAGCGGGAGGAAGACCCAGTACTTC. Translated, it gives CASSLNSGTSGRKTQYF.

The chain uses TRBV11-2 and TRBJ2-7; 9 bases line up with TRBD2. J was trimmed by 0 bases and V by 5 bases; bases with no gene match: 8. This CDR3 is 16 amino acids long. From germline, CDR1 is SGHAT and CDR2 FQNNGV. CDR3 DNA: TGTGCCAGCAGCATCACGTTGACTAGCGGCTCCTACGAGCAGTACTTC. It specifies CASSITLTSGSYEQYF.

The count of this clone is one. The rearrangement links TRBV4-1 to TRBJ1-2; a weak D match, TRBD1 (5 bases). The CDR3 totals 14 residues. The ends were cut back, 0 bases at V and 7 bases at J, with 12 bases in the middle. Germline V gene data show CDR1 as MGHRA and CDR2 as YSYEKL. Here the CDR3 reads CASSQELGTGGYTF. The DNA of the CDR3 is TGCGCCAGCAGCCAAGAGCTGGGGACTGGTGGCTACACCTTC.

This sequence joins TRBV19 and TRBJ1-2, with D perhaps TRBD1 (5 bases). CDR3 length equals 12 residues. Trimming removed 6 bases at V and 4 bases at J, with 9 bases between. The germline V gene has CDR1 LNHDA and CDR2 SQIVND (reference sequence). The CDR3 is CASRTDLYGYTF. DNA of the CDR3: TGTGCCAGTAGGACAGATCTCTATGGCTACACCTTC.

This clone was found a few times. The chain combines TRBV5-8 with TRBJ2-5; TRBD1 matches at 11 bases. Unmatched junction bases numbered 9, after V lost 4 bases and J lost 4 bases. This CDR3 region has 16 residues. CDR1 and CDR2 (germline): SGHTS, YDEGEE. The CDR3 coding sequence is TGTGCCAGCAGCCGTGGGGACAGGGGGTTGCGAGAGACCCAGTACTTC. As protein: CASSRGDRGLRETQYF.

This chain connects TRBV30 to TRBJ1-1, with D hard to call. CDR1 and CDR2 from the germline V gene are GTSNPN and SVGIG (reference sequence). V lost 3 bases to trimming and J lost 7 bases, with 12 bases between them. This CDR3 has 12 residues. The CDR3 region has the DNA TGTGCCTGGAGCGACGGGAGATTTGAAGCTTTCTTT. Protein: CAWSDGRFEAFF.

J is TRBJ2-5 and V is TRBV6-5, with D possibly matching TRBD2 (6 bases). The germline V gene has CDR1 MNHEY and CDR2 SVGAGI. The CDR3 covers 14 residues. V was trimmed by 7 bases and J by 1 base, leaving 13 bases between them. CDR3: CASTHRDFQETQYF. DNA of the CDR3: TGTGCCAGCACCCACCGGGACTTCCAAGAGACCCAGTACTTC.

J is TRBJ1-4 and V is TRBV6-5; 9 bases fit TRBD1. Germline CDR1 and CDR2: MNHEY and SVGAGI. The V and J ends lost 3 bases and 8 bases, in that order; junction bases with no gene match: 4. CDR3 length: 14 residues. The DNA of the CDR3 is TGTGCCAGCAGTTATGGAGGACAGGGGGAAAAACTGTTTTTT. It translates to CASSYGGQGEKLFF.

The chain has TRBV29-1 and TRBJ2-1, with TRBD2 identical over 9 bases. This CDR3 spans 14 amino acids. From germline, CDR1 is SQVTM and CDR2 ANQGSEA. After removal of 4 bases from V and 6 bases from J, the junction contained 7 bases not matched to a gene. The CDR3 sequence is CSVARTSVSNEQFF. CDR3 DNA: TGCAGCGTTGCTCGGACTAGCGTAAGCAATGAGCAGTTCTTC.

The chain joins TRBV28 to TRBJ1-2; D possibly corresponds to TRBD1 (5 bases). Trimming removed 5 bases at V and 3 bases at J, with 16 bases between. CDR3 length equals 15 residues. The germline CDR1 and CDR2 sequences are MDHEN and SYDVKM. The CDR3 loop reads CASSPPQAFDYGYTF. The CDR3 nucleotides read TGTGCCAGCAGTCCACCACAGGCTTTTGACTATGGCTACACCTTC.

This clone turned up a few times. CDR3 sequence (DNA): TGTGCCAGCAGCTTATTGGGTCCTCTGACAGGGCGAACAGATACGCAGTATTTT. This gives the protein CASSLLGPLTGRTDTQYF. J is TRBJ2-3 and V is TRBV7-9, with 7 bases that match TRBD1. The CDR3 spans 18 residues. From germline, CDR1 is SEHNR and CDR2 FQNEAQ (reference sequence). V was pared by 2 bases and J by 3 bases, with 14 bases of the junction left unmatched.

This chain links TRBV10-2 with TRBJ2-3; the match to TRBD2 covers 11 bases. This CDR3 region has 15 residues. Germline CDR1 and CDR2: WSHSY and SAAADI. With 5 bases clipped from V and 2 bases from J, the junction kept 3 bases outside the gene matches. The CDR3 reads CASSRSGRATDTQYF. DNA for the CDR3: TGCGCCAGCAGTCGTAGCGGGAGGGCCACAGATACGCAGTATTTT.

V gene TRBV28 combines with J gene TRBJ2-5, with 12 nucleotides matching TRBD2. CDR1 is MDHEN and CDR2 is SYDVKM in the germline V gene. J gave up 1 base and V 5 bases, and 8 bases lay outside the gene matches. CDR3 length equals 17 residues. As DNA, the CDR3 is TGTGCCAGCAGTGGCCTAGCGGGAGGGCCGGGCCAAGAGACCCAGTACTTC. This encodes CASSGLAGGPGQETQYF.

The V and J genes are TRBV10-3 and TRBJ2-7; D unresolved. This CDR3 has 11 residues. Germline values: CDR1 ENHRY, CDR2 SYGVKD. V was trimmed by 0 bases and J by 6 bases, leaving 3 bases between them. Here the CDR3 DNA reads TGTGCCATCAGTGAGTCACTCGAGCAGTACTTC. Protein sequence: CAISESLEQYF.

V usage is TRBV11-1 and J usage is TRBJ2-3; D perhaps matches TRBD2 (5 bases). Germline V CDR1 and CDR2: SGHAT, FQDESV (reference sequence). V lost 5 bases to trimming and J lost 2 bases, with 17 bases between them. The CDR3 has 16 residues. In DNA, the CDR3 is TGTGCCAGCAGCAAATTAAGATCGCTAGCCACAGATACGCAGTATTTT. This translates into CASSKLRSLATDTQYF.

This sequence joins TRBV5-1 and TRBJ1-1; the D is unclear. V was trimmed by 0 bases and J by 0 bases, leaving 12 bases between them. Germline V lookup: CDR1 SGHRS, CDR2 YFSETQ. The CDR3 has 16 residues. CDR3 protein: CASSLAGSQMNTEAFF. CDR3 nucleotides: TGCGCCAGCAGCTTGGCCGGATCACAGATGAACACTGAAGCTTTCTTT.

The chain is built from TRBV6-6 and TRBJ2-5; 12 bases match TRBD2. The last part of the DNA fits TRBJ2-7 better; the J call may be wrong. The length of the CDR3 is 15 residues. Germline loops: CDR1 MNHNY, CDR2 SVGAGI (reference sequence). The CDR3 protein is CASSFGLAGPYEQYF. CDR3 coding DNA: TGTGCCAGCAGTTTCGGACTAGCGGGACCCTACGAGCAGTACTTC.

In this sample, this clone turned up a few times. CDR3 in amino acids: CASSLGLGSGSGNTIYF. The DNA for the CDR3 is TGCGCCAGCAGCTTGGGCTTGGGCTCCGGCTCTGGAAACACCATATATTTT. The gene calls are TRBV5-1 and TRBJ1-3; D is uncertain. The CDR3 sequence is 17 residues long. From germline, CDR1 is SGHRS and CDR2 YFSETQ. V lost 0 bases and J 0 bases, leaving 13 bases between the germline ends.

The chain combines TRBV18 with TRBJ1-3; D not certain. V lost 3 bases and J 7 bases, leaving 13 bases between the germline ends. Germline assignment: CDR1 KGHSH and CDR2 LQKENI. This CDR3 has 14 amino acids. CDR3 sequence: CASSPEGLWNTIYF. DNA of the CDR3: TGTGCCAGCTCACCTGAGGGATTGTGGAACACCATATATTTT. Variable domain in full (rest from reference TRBV18 and TRBJ1-3): NAGVMQNPRHLVRRRGQEARLRCSPMKGHSHVYWYRQLPEEGLKFMVYLQKENIIDESGMPKERFSAEFPKEGPSILRIQQVVRGDSAAYFCASSPEGLWNTIYFGEGSWLTVV.

This chain joins TRBV5-4 and TRBJ2-7; possible D gene TRBD1, 6 bases. The CDR3 consists of 13 residues. The V end was cut by 2 bases, the J end by 1 base, with 7 bases between. CDR1 and CDR2 from the germline V gene are SGHNT and YYREEE (reference sequence). The DNA of the CDR3 is TGTGCCAGCAGCTTTGGACAGTCCTACGAGCAGTACTTC. Residues: CASSFGQSYEQYF.

This clone was seen a single time. The chain employs TRBV27 and TRBJ2-5, with a tentative D call TRBD1 (5 bases). Germline CDR1 MNHEY, CDR2 SMNVEV (reference sequence). V was trimmed by 3 bases and J by 2 bases, leaving 7 bases between them. This CDR3 has 13 residues. CDR3 bases: TGTGCCAGCAGTTTTGCAGGGCAAGAGACCCAGTACTTC. Amino acid sequence: CASSFAGQETQYF.

This rearrangement joins TRBV4-3 to TRBJ1-1, with a tentative D call TRBD1 (5 bases). The germline V gene has CDR1 LGHNA and CDR2 YSLEER. Trimming stripped 1 base from V and 8 bases from J, with 20 bases between. CDR3 length: 16 residues. The CDR3 DNA is TGCGCCAGCAGCCAAGCGCCAGGTATAGGGGCAGGGGAAGCTTTCTTT. It codes for CASSQAPGIGAGEAFF.

In DNA form, the CDR3 reads TGTGCCAGCAGTTTACCCCTCATCCCGGACAATGAGCAGTTCTTC. It encodes CASSLPLIPDNEQFF. The rearrangement links TRBV27 to TRBJ2-1; D is uncertain. The CDR3 consists of 15 residues. Germline assignment: CDR1 MNHEY and CDR2 SMNVEV (reference sequence). The V end was cut by 2 bases, the J end by 5 bases, with 13 bases between.

As to this clone: The germline gene is not matched at one end of the junction; a read error may be the cause. V gene TRBV25-1 combines with J gene TRBJ1-4, with D tentatively TRBD1 (5 bases). Germline V gene data show CDR1 as MGHDK and CDR2 as SYGVNS. This CDR3 is 16 amino acids long. The CDR3 loop is CASNELQAATNEKLFF. For the CDR3, the DNA is TGTGCCAGCAATGAACTACAGGCAGCAACTAATGAAAAACTGTTTTTT.

The count of this clone is one. V and J are TRBV5-4 and TRBJ1-1, with TRBD1 matching 8 bases. Per the germline V gene, CDR1 is SGHNT and CDR2 is YYREEE (reference sequence). V shed 2 bases and J 3 bases; nucleotides not matched to a gene: 6. This CDR3 comprises 15 residues. CDR3 residues: CASSLVQGGYTEAFF. The CDR3 coding sequence is TGTGCCAGCAGCTTAGTACAGGGGGGGTACACTGAAGCTTTCTTT.

This clone was observed a few times. The V and J genes are TRBV18 and TRBJ1-6, with 7 bases aligning to TRBD1. Germline V lookup: CDR1 KGHSH, CDR2 LQKENI. V trimming: 6 bases; J trimming: 5 bases; junction bases outside the gene matches: 4. The CDR3 is 14 amino acids. CDR3 region: CASSTGTDNSPLHF. The CDR3, as DNA: TGTGCCAGCTCGACTGGGACAGATAATTCACCCCTCCACTTT.

The gene calls are TRBV2 and TRBJ2-2, with 9 bases identical to TRBD1. Germline V gives CDR1 SNHLY, CDR2 FYNNEI. V lost 7 bases and J lost 5; bases outside the gene matches: 11. CDR3 length: 16 amino acids. CDR3 in amino acids: CASTRDRALGTGELFF. CDR3 DNA sequence: TGTGCCAGCACCCGGGACAGGGCCTTGGGGACCGGGGAGCTGTTTTTT.

This clone has only a few counts. V usage is TRBV18 and J usage is TRBJ2-1; D gene ambiguous. This CDR3 is built from 14 residues. Looked up from germline, CDR1 is KGHSH and CDR2 is LQKENI. Deletions cut 2 bases from V and 4 bases from J, with 9 bases between. The CDR3: CASSPASEYNEQFF. CDR3 DNA sequence: TGTGCCAGCTCACCAGCGAGCGAATACAATGAGCAGTTCTTC.